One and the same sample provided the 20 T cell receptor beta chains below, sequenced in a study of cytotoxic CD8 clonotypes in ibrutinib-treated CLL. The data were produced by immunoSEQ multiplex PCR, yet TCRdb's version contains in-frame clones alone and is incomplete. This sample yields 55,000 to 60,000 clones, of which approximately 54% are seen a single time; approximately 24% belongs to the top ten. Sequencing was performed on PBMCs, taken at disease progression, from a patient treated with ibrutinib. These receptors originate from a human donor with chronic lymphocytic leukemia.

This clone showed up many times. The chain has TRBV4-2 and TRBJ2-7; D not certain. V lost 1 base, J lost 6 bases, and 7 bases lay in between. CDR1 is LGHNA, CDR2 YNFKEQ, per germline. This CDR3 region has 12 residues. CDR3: CASSQVMAEQYF. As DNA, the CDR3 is TGTGCCAGCAGCCAAGTAATGGCCGAGCAGTACTTC.

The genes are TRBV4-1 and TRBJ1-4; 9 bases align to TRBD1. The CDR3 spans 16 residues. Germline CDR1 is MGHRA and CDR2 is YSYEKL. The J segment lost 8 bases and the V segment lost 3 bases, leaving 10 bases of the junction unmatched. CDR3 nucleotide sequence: TGCGCCAGCAGCCACGGGTCGGGACAGGGTAACGAAAAACTGTTTTTT. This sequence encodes CASSHGSGQGNEKLFF.

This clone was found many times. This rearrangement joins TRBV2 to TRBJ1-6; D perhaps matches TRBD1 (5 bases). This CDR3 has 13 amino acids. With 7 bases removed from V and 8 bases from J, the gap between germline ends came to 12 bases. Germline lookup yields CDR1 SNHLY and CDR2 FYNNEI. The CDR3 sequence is CASMQGLDSPLHF. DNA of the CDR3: TGTGCCAGCATGCAGGGTCTTGATTCACCCCTCCACTTT.

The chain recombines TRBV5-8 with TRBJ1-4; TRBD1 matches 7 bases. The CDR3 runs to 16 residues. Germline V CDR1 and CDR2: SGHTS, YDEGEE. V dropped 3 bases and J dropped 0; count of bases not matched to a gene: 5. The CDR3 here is CASSSGQAATNEKLFF. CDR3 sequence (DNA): TGTGCCAGCAGCTCCGGACAGGCTGCAACTAATGAAAAACTGTTTTTT.

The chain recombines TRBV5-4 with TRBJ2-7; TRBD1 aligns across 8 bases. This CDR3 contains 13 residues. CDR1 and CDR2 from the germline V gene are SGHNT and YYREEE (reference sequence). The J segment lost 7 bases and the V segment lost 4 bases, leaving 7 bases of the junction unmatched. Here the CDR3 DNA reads TGTGCCAGCAGCCCGGACAGGGTGAGTGAGCAGTACTTC. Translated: CASSPDRVSEQYF. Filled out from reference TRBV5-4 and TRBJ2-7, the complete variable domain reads ETGVTQSPTHLIKTRGQQVTLRCSSQSGHNTVSWYQQALGQGPQFIFQYYREEENGRGNFPPRFSGLQFPNYSSELNVNALELDDSALYLCASSPDRVSEQYFGPGTRLTVT.

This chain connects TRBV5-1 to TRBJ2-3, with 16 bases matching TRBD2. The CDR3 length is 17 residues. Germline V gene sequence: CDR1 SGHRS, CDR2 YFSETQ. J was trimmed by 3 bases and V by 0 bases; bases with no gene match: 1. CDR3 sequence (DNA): TGCGCCAGCAGCTTGGTGGGACTAGCGGGAGGGACAGATACGCAGTATTTT. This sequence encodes CASSLVGLAGGTDTQYF.

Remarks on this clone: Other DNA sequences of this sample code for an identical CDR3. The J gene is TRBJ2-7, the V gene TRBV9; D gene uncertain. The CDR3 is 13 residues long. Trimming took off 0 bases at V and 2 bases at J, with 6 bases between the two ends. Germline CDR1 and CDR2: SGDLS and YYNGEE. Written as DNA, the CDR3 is TGTGCCAGCAGCGTAGGACAAACCTACGAGCAGTACTTC. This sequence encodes CASSVGQTYEQYF. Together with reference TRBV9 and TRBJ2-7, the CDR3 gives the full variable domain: DSGVTQTPKHLITATGQRVTLRCSPRSGDLSVYWYQQSLDQGLQFLIQYYNGEERAKGNILERFSAQQFPDLHSELNLSSLELGDSALYFCASSVGQTYEQYFGPGTRLTVT.

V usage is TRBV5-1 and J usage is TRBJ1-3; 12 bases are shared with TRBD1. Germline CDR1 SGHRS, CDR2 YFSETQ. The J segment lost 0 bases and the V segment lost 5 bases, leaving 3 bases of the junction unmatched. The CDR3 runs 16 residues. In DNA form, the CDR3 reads TGCGCCAGCAGTCCGGGACAGGGGGCCTCTGGAAACACCATATATTTT. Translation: CASSPGQGASGNTIYF.

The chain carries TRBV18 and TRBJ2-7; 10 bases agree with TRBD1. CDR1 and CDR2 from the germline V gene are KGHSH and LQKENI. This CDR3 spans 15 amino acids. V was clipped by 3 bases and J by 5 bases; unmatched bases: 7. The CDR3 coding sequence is TGTGCCAGCTCACCGATTTGGACAGGGGGAGACGAGCAGTACTTC. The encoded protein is CASSPIWTGGDEQYF. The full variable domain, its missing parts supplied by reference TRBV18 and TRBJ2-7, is NAGVMQNPRHLVRRRGQEARLRCSPMKGHSHVYWYRQLPEEGLKFMVYLQKENIIDESGMPKERFSAEFPKEGPSILRIQQVVRGDSAAYFCASSPIWTGGDEQYFGPGTRLTVT.

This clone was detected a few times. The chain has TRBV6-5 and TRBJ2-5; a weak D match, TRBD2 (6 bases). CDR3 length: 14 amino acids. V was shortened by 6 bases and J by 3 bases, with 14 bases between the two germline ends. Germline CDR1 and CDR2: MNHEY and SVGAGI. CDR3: CASSPGTGKETQYF. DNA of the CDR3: TGTGCCAGCAGCCCCGGGACTGGGAAAGAGACCCAGTACTTC.

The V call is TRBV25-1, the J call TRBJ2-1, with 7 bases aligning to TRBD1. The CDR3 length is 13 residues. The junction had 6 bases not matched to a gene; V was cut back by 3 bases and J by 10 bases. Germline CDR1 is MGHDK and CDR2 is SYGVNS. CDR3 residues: CASSERGTVEQFF. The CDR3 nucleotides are TGTGCCAGCAGTGAGCGAGGGACAGTCGAGCAGTTCTTC.

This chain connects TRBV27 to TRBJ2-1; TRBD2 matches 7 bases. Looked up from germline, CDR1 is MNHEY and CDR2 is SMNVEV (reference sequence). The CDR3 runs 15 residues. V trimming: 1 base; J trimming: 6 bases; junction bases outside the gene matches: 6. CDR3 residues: CASSLWASGRNEQFF. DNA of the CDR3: TGTGCCAGCAGTTTATGGGCTAGCGGACGCAATGAGCAGTTCTTC.

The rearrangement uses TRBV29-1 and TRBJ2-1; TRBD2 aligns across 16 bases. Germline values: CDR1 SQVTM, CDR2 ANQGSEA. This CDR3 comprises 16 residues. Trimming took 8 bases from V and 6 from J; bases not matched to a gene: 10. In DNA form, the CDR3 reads TGCAGCCTTTCGGGACTAGCGGGGGGGCCGGGCAATGAGCAGTTCTTC. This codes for CSLSGLAGGPGNEQFF.

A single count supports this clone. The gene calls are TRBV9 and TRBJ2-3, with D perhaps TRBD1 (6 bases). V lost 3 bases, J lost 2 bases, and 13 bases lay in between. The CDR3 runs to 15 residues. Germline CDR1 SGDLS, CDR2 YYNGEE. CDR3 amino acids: CASSEGQPDTDTQYF. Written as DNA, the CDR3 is TGTGCCAGCAGCGAAGGACAGCCGGACACAGATACGCAGTATTTT.

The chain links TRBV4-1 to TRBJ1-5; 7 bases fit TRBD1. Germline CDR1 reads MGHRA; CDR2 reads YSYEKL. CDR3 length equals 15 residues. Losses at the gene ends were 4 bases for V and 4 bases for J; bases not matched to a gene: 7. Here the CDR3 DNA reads TGCGCCAGCAGCCCGCTCCCACAGGGGAATCAGCCCCAGCATTTT. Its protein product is CASSPLPQGNQPQHF.

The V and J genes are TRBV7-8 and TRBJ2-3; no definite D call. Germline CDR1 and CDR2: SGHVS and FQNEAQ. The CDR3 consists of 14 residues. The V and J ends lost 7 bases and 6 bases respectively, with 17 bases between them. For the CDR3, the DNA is TGTGCCAGCATCCAGGAACCCGCGGAGGATACGCAGTATTTT. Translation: CASIQEPAEDTQYF.

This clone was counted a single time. The CDR3 spells CASSRIPSLETQYF. The CDR3 nucleotides are TGTGCCAGCAGCCGAATCCCTAGCCTGGAGACCCAGTACTTC. This sequence joins TRBV11-2 and TRBJ2-5; tentatively, D is TRBD2 (5 bases). The CDR3 extends over 14 amino acids. V was clipped by 5 bases and J by 5 bases, with 15 bases between them. Germline V gives CDR1 SGHAT, CDR2 FQNNGV.

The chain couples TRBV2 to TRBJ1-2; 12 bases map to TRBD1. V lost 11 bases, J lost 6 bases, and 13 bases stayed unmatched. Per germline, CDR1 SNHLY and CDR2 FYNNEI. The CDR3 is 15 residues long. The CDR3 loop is CAGEGQGAKYNGYTF. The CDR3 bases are TGTGCCGGAGAGGGACAGGGGGCGAAGTATAATGGCTACACCTTC. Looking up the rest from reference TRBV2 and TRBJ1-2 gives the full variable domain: EPEVTQTPSHQVTQMGQEVILRCVPISNHLYFYWYRQILGQKVEFLVSFYNNEISEKSEIFDDQFSVERPDGSNFTLKIRSTKLEDSAMYFCAGEGQGAKYNGYTFGSGTRLTVV.

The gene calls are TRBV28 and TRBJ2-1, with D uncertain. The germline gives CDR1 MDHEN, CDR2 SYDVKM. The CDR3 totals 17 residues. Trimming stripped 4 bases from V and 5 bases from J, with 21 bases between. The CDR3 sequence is CASSSSRGFSPHNEQFF. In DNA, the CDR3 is TGTGCCAGCAGTTCCTCTCGTGGTTTTTCCCCCCACAATGAGCAGTTCTTC.

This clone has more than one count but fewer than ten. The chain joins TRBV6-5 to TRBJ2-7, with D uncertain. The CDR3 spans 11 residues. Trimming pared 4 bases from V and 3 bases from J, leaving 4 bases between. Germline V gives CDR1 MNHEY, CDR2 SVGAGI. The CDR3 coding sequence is TGTGCCAGCAGTTCTTTCTACGAGCAGTACTTC. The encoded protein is CASSSFYEQYF.